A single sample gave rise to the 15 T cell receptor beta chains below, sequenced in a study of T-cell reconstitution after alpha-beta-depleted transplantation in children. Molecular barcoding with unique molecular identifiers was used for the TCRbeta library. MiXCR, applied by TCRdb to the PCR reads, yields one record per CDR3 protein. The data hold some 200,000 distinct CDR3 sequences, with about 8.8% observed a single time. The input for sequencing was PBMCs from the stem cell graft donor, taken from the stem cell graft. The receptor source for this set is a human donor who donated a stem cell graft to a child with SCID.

Written as DNA, the CDR3 is TGTGCCAGCAGCCCAGACTCTGGAAACACCATATATTTT. Protein: CASSPDSGNTIYF. J is TRBJ1-3 and V is TRBV28, with D unresolved. CDR3 length equals 13 residues. Germline lookup yields CDR1 MDHEN and CDR2 SYDVKM. Trimming pared 6 bases from V and 0 bases from J, leaving 6 bases between.

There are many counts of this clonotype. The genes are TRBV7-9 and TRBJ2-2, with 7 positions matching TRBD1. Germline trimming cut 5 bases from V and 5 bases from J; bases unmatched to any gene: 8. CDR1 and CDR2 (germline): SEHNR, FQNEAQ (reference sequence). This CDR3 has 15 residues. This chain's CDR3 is CASSKGTVKTGELFF. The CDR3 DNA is TGTGCCAGCAGCAAAGGGACAGTGAAAACCGGGGAGCTGTTTTTT.

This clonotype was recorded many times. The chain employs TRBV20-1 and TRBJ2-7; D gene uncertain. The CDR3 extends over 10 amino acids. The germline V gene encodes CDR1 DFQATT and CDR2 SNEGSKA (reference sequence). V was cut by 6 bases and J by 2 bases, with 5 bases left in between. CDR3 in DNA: TGCAGTGCCAAGACCTACGAGCAGTACTTC. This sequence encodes CSAKTYEQYF.

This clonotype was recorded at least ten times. CDR3 region: CSGLTGGDEQYF. The CDR3 DNA is TGCAGTGGGCTGACAGGGGGGGACGAGCAGTACTTC. V and J are TRBV20-1 and TRBJ2-7, with 9 positions matching TRBD1. CDR3 length: 12 amino acids. The V segment lost 7 bases and the J segment 5 bases; nucleotides outside the gene matches: 6. Germline loops: CDR1 DFQATT, CDR2 SNEGSKA (reference sequence).

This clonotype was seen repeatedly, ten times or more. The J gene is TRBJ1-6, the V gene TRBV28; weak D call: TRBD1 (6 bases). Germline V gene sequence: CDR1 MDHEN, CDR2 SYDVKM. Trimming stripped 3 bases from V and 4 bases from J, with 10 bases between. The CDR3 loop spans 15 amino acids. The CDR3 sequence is CASSFQDRYNSPLHF. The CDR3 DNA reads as TGTGCCAGCAGTTTTCAGGACAGATATAATTCACCCCTCCACTTT.

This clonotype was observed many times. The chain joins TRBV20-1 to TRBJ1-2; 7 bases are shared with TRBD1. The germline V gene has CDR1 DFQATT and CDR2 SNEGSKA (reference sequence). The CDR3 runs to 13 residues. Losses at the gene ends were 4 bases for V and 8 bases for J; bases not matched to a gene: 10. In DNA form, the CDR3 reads TGCAGTGCTAAAGACAGGGCCGGGTGGGGCTACACCTTC. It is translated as CSAKDRAGWGYTF.

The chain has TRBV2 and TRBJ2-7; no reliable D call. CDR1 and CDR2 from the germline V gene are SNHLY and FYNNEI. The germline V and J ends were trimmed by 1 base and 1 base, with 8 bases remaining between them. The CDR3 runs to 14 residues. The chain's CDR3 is CASSEGRYSYEQYF. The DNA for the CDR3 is TGTGCCAGCAGTGAAGGTCGATATTCCTACGAGCAGTACTTC. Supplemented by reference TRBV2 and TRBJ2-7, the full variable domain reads EPEVTQTPSHQVTQMGQEVILRCVPISNHLYFYWYRQILGQKVEFLVSFYNNEISEKSEIFDDQFSVERPDGSNFTLKIRSTKLEDSAMYFCASSEGRYSYEQYFGPGTRLTVT.

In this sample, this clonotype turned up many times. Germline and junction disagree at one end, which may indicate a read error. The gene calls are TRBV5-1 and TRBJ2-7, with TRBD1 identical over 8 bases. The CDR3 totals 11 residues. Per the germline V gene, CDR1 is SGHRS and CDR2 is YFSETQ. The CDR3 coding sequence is TGCGCCAGCAGCTCCGGACAGGGTCCCCACTTC. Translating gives CASSSGQGPHF.

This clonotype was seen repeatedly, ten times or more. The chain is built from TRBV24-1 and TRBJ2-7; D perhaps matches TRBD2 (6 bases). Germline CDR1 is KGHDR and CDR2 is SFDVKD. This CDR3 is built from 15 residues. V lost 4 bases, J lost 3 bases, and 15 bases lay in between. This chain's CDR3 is CATSDPRWGVYEQYF. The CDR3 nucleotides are TGTGCCACCAGTGACCCTAGGTGGGGGGTCTACGAGCAGTACTTC.

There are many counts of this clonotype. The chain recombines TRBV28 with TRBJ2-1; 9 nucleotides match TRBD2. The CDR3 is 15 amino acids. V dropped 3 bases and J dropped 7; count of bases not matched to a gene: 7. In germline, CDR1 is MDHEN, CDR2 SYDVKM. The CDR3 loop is CASSFRRGGRNEQFF. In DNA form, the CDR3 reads TGTGCCAGCAGTTTTAGGCGGGGGGGCCGGAATGAGCAGTTCTTC.

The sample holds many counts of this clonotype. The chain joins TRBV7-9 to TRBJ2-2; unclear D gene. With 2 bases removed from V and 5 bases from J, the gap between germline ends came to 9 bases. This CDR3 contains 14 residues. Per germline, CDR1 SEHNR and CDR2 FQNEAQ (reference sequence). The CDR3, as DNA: TGTGCCAGCAGCTTAATGTCCTGGACCGGGGAGCTGTTTTTT. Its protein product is CASSLMSWTGELFF.

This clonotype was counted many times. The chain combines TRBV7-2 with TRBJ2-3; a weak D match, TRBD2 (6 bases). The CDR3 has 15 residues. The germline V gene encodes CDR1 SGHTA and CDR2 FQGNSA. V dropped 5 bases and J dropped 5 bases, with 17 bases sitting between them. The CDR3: CASSPGWGRIDTQYF. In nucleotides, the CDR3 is TGTGCCAGCAGCCCCGGGTGGGGGAGGATAGATACGCAGTATTTT.

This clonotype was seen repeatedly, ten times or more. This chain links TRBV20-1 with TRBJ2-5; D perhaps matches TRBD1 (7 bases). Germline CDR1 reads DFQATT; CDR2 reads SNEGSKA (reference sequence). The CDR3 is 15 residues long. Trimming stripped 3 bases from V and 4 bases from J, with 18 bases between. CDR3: CSASLGGTVVETQYF. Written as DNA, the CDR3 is TGCAGTGCTAGCTTGGGCGGGACAGTAGTAGAGACCCAGTACTTC.

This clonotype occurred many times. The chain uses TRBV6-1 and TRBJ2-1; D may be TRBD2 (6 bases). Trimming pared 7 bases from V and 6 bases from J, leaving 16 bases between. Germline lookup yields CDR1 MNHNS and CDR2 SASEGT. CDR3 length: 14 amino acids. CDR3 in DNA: TGTGCCAGCACCCCCCGGCTAGCGAGCAATGAGCAGTTCTTC. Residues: CASTPRLASNEQFF.

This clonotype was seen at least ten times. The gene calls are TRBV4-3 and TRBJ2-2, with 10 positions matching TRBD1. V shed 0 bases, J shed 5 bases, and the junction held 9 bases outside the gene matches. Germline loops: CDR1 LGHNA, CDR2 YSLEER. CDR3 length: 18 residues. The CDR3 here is CASSQDRKGQGITGELFF. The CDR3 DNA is TGCGCCAGCAGCCAAGATAGGAAGGGACAGGGGATAACCGGGGAGCTGTTTTTT.